Below are 14 T cell receptor beta chains sequenced from a single sample in a study of blood T cell repertoires in COVID-19. TCRdb's table, derived via immunoSEQ multiplex PCR, lists solely in-frame clones and lacks some. The repertoire has 100,000 to 150,000 clones, more than 75% of them found once; the top ten carry 3.5% to 4.5%. The specimen was peripheral blood. The receptors derive from a woman aged 55-70 years with acute or convalescent COVID-19.

The rearrangement links TRBV7-3 to TRBJ1-1; 10 bases map to TRBD1. CDR3 length: 15 residues. Per the germline V gene, CDR1 is SGHTA and CDR2 is FQGTGA. V shed 5 bases, J shed 4 bases, and the junction held 7 bases outside the gene matches. CDR3 nucleotides: TGTGCCAGCAGCCGGGACAGGGGCGTATTCACTGAAGCTTTCTTT. Protein product: CASSRDRGVFTEAFF.

The chain is built from TRBV7-8 and TRBJ2-5; 7 nucleotides match TRBD2. The CDR3 is made up of 11 amino acids. Germline V gene data show CDR1 as SGHVS and CDR2 as FQNEAQ. The J segment lost 13 bases and the V segment lost 4 bases, leaving 6 bases of the junction unmatched. CDR3 coding DNA: TGTGCCAGCAGCTCGACTAGCATCCCGTACTTC. It encodes CASSSTSIPYF.

This clone was observed a handful of times. Sequence at one end of the junction differs from germline and may be a read error. The chain links TRBV28 to TRBJ2-7; 7 bases match TRBD1. The CDR3 consists of 15 residues. Germline V gene data show CDR1 as MDHEN and CDR2 as SYDVKM. CDR3 loop: CASSLSGTVSHEQYF. The CDR3 nucleotides are TGTGCCAGCAGTTTATCTGGGACAGTCTCCCACGAGCAGTACTTC.

The chain combines TRBV2 with TRBJ2-3, with 7 bases identical to TRBD1. CDR1 and CDR2 (germline): SNHLY, FYNNEI. This CDR3 has 14 amino acids. Trimming cost V 7 bases and J 2 bases; bases outside gene matches: 6. The DNA for the CDR3 is TGTGCCAGCACCCCGGACAGGATCACAGATACGCAGTATTTT. This translates into CASTPDRITDTQYF.

This clone appeared a few times. The chain joins TRBV7-5 to TRBJ2-7; the table's D call, TRBD1, was not checked against the DNA. TRBV7-5 has pseudogene status. The length of the CDR3 is 13 residues. The CDR3: CARSRDNSYEQYV. The CDR3, as DNA: TGTGCCAGAAGCCGGGACAACTCCTACGAGCAGTACGTC.

The chain carries TRBV30 and TRBJ2-1, with 12 bases fitting TRBD2. Per the germline V gene, CDR1 is GTSNPN and CDR2 is SVGIG (reference sequence). With V trimmed by 2 bases and J by 5 bases, 4 bases remained unmatched. The CDR3 is 15 residues long. Written as DNA, the CDR3 is TGTGCCTGGAGTACAGGACTAGCGGGGAACAATGAGCAGTTCTTC. Translation gives CAWSTGLAGNNEQFF. The full variable domain, with the rest looked up from reference TRBV30 and TRBJ2-1, is SQTIHQWPATLVQPVGSPLSLECTVEGTSNPNLYWYRQAAGRGLQLLFYSVGIGQISSEVPQNLSASRPQDRQFILSSKKLLLSDSGFYLCAWSTGLAGNNEQFFGPGTRLTVL.

The chain employs TRBV2 and TRBJ2-3, with TRBD1 as a possible D gene (5 bases). The CDR3 length is 14 residues. V lost 3 bases and J lost 4, with 11 bases in between. From germline, CDR1 is SNHLY and CDR2 FYNNEI. The CDR3 nucleotides are TGTGCCAGCAGTGATTATAGGGGCCCAGATACGCAGTATTTT. It specifies CASSDYRGPDTQYF.

The rearrangement uses TRBV16 and TRBJ1-3; D gene unclear. V lost 0 bases and J 2 bases, leaving 8 bases between the germline ends. The CDR3 loop spans 15 amino acids. Germline V gene data show CDR1 as KGHSY and CDR2 as FQNENV. The CDR3 coding sequence is TGTGCCAGCAGCCAATCCGGCAGGCCTGGAAACACCATATATTTT. Residues: CASSQSGRPGNTIYF.

CDR3 DNA sequence: TGTGCCAGCTCACCGACAGGGAACTACGAGCAGTACTTC. This encodes CASSPTGNYEQYF. The genes are TRBV18 and TRBJ2-7; the match to TRBD1 covers 7 bases. Germline values: CDR1 KGHSH, CDR2 LQKENI. V lost 3 bases, J lost 3 bases, and 2 bases stayed unmatched. This CDR3 is 13 amino acids long.

The V call is TRBV4-2, the J call TRBJ2-7, with D perhaps matching TRBD1 (6 bases). Trimming took off 2 bases at V and 1 base at J, with 12 bases between the two ends. This CDR3 contains 15 residues. CDR1 and CDR2 (germline): LGHNA, YNFKEQ. The CDR3 DNA follows: TGTGCCAGCAGCCAACACTACAGGGAGTCCTACGAGCAGTACTTC. Translation gives CASSQHYRESYEQYF.

This rearrangement joins TRBV19 to TRBJ1-1, with 7 bases fitting TRBD1. The CDR3 covers 16 residues. With 8 bases clipped from V and 0 bases from J, the junction kept 12 bases outside the gene matches. Germline V gene sequence: CDR1 LNHDA, CDR2 SQIVND (reference sequence). CDR3 sequence (DNA): TGTGCCAGTCAAAAAACGAGACAGGGCCTGAACACTGAAGCTTTCTTT. As protein: CASQKTRQGLNTEAFF.

V usage is TRBV6-1 and J usage is TRBJ1-4; 11 positions agree with TRBD1. The CDR3 contains 14 residues. The ends lost 1 base at V and 8 bases at J; junction bases unmatched: 0. The germline gives CDR1 MNHNS, CDR2 SASEGT. The CDR3 spells CASSEGTGGEKLFF. CDR3 nucleotide sequence: TGTGCCAGCAGTGAAGGGACAGGGGGCGAAAAACTGTTTTTT.

This chain uses TRBV29-1 with TRBJ1-2, with 10 nucleotides matching TRBD1. The trim removed 3 bases at V and 7 bases at J, leaving 8 bases unmatched. This CDR3 has 14 residues. Germline assignment: CDR1 SQVTM and CDR2 ANQGSEA. As DNA, the CDR3 is TGCAGCGTTGAGGAAGACAGGGGGCGAAGTGGCTACACCTTC. Its translation is CSVEEDRGRSGYTF.

DNA for the CDR3: TGTGCCAGCAGTTCAGGGGGCTCGTTGTCTGGAAACACCATATATTTT. Translating gives CASSSGGSLSGNTIYF. This chain joins TRBV28 and TRBJ1-3; 8 nucleotides align to TRBD1. CDR1 and CDR2 (germline): MDHEN, SYDVKM. V shed 4 bases, J shed 1 base, and the junction held 6 bases outside the gene matches. This CDR3 spans 16 amino acids. The full variable domain, completed using reference TRBV28 and TRBJ1-3, is DVKVTQSSRYLVKRTGEKVFLECVQDMDHENMFWYRQDPGLGLRLIYFSYDVKMKEKGDIPEGYSVSREKKERFSLILESASTNQTSMYLCASSSGGSLSGNTIYFGEGSWLTVV.